What follows are 20 T cell receptor beta chains derived from one specimen sequenced in a study of cytomegalovirus exposure and HLA in healthy donors. PCR primers comprised 60 Vbeta and 13 Jbeta primers. Sequencing used immunoSEQ multiplex PCR; TCRdb keeps in-frame clones, though not all of them. The table includes about 160,000 clones, roughly 80% detected once. The sequencing input was PBMCs. All receptors come from a young man in good health and CMV-seronegative.

This clone showed up just a few times. The chain carries TRBV6-6 and TRBJ1-2; TRBD1 is a possible D gene (6 bases). Trimming took 7 bases from V and 0 from J, leaving 12 bases between them. Germline V lookup: CDR1 MNHNY, CDR2 SVGAGI (reference sequence). This CDR3 comprises 14 residues. The CDR3: CASTPRQANYGYTF. Written as DNA, the CDR3 is TGTGCCAGCACTCCCAGACAGGCTAACTATGGCTACACCTTC.

In DNA form, the CDR3 reads TGTGCCAGCAAGGGGGACAGGGGGAGCTACGAGCAGTACTTC. This encodes CASKGDRGSYEQYF. The chain joins TRBV27 to TRBJ2-7; 11 nucleotides align to TRBD1. The junction had 5 bases not matched to a gene; V was cut back by 7 bases and J by 3 bases. Germline V gives CDR1 MNHEY, CDR2 SMNVEV (reference sequence). The CDR3 is 14 residues long.

This chain joins TRBV7-3 and TRBJ2-2, with D tentatively TRBD2 (6 bases). The CDR3 has 15 amino acids. Trimming stripped 4 bases from V and 1 base from J, with 10 bases between. The germline gives CDR1 SGHTA, CDR2 FQGTGA. The CDR3 here is CASSSRLGNTGELFF. The CDR3 DNA reads TGTGCCAGCAGCTCCCGACTAGGGAACACCGGGGAGCTGTTTTTT.

V gene TRBV28 combines with J gene TRBJ2-2; unclear D gene. Trimming removed 6 bases from V and 6 bases from J, with 8 bases in between. The CDR3 sequence is 12 residues long. The germline CDR1 and CDR2 sequences are MDHEN and SYDVKM. This CDR3 is CASSRPAGELFF. The CDR3 DNA follows: TGTGCCAGCAGCCGCCCGGCCGGGGAGCTGTTTTTT.

The CDR3 is CASSWAGGDQPQHF. DNA of the CDR3: TGTGCCAGTAGTTGGGCAGGCGGGGATCAGCCCCAGCATTTT. The chain couples TRBV19 to TRBJ1-5; D unclear. CDR3 size: 14 residues. Trimming shortened V by 5 bases and J by 5 bases, and 13 bases separated the two germline ends. Germline CDR1 LNHDA, CDR2 SQIVND (reference sequence).

The rearrangement links TRBV2 to TRBJ2-1; tentatively, D is TRBD2 (6 bases). The V and J ends lost 5 bases and 4 bases respectively, with 12 bases between them. Germline V gene sequence: CDR1 SNHLY, CDR2 FYNNEI. The CDR3 length is 14 residues. CDR3 nucleotides: TGTGCCAGCAGTCGCGGGGTTCGGTACAATGAGCAGTTCTTC. This codes for CASSRGVRYNEQFF. Full variable domain (missing parts from reference TRBV2 and TRBJ2-1): EPEVTQTPSHQVTQMGQEVILRCVPISNHLYFYWYRQILGQKVEFLVSFYNNEISEKSEIFDDQFSVERPDGSNFTLKIRSTKLEDSAMYFCASSRGVRYNEQFFGPGTRLTVL.

V gene TRBV5-4 combines with J gene TRBJ2-5, with TRBD2 matching 11 bases. The CDR3 is made up of 17 amino acids. V lost 4 bases and J lost 4; bases outside the gene matches: 12. Germline CDR1 is SGHNT and CDR2 is YYREEE (reference sequence). CDR3 residues: CASSALAGEGLGETQYF. DNA for the CDR3: TGTGCCAGCAGCGCACTAGCGGGAGAAGGTTTAGGAGAGACCCAGTACTTC.

This clone was picked up one time. V usage is TRBV9 and J usage is TRBJ1-1, with D possibly being TRBD1 (5 bases). The CDR3 totals 14 residues. The V gene lost 0 bases and the J gene lost 6 bases, with 12 bases spanning the gap. CDR1 is SGDLS, CDR2 YYNGEE, per germline. The CDR3 DNA reads as TGTGCCAGCAGCGTAGACCAGGGAACGGCTGAAGCTTTCTTT. Amino acid sequence: CASSVDQGTAEAFF.

The chain uses TRBV7-9 and TRBJ2-1; D remains ambiguous. The CDR3 is made up of 11 amino acids. CDR1 and CDR2 from the germline V gene are SEHNR and FQNEAQ (reference sequence). Trimming left V 5 bases short and J 8 bases short, with 7 bases between. CDR3 bases: TGTGCCAGCAGCCCCTATGATGAGCAGTTCTTC. It codes for CASSPYDEQFF.

This chain connects TRBV7-3 to TRBJ2-1; TRBD1 agrees at 9 bases. The CDR3 contains 15 residues. The J segment lost 8 bases and the V segment lost 2 bases, leaving 7 bases of the junction unmatched. Germline CDR1 reads SGHTA; CDR2 reads FQGTGA. CDR3 coding DNA: TGTGCCAGCAGCTTAGGGACAGGGTATGGTGATGAGCAGTTCTTC. This codes for CASSLGTGYGDEQFF.

The chain combines TRBV19 with TRBJ2-5, with TRBD2 identical over 12 bases. The germline CDR1 and CDR2 sequences are LNHDA and SQIVND (reference sequence). This CDR3 spans 17 amino acids. V was pared by 5 bases and J by 5 bases, with 12 bases of the junction left unmatched. Written as DNA, the CDR3 is TGTGCCAGTAGTCGCCCACGGACTAGCGGGGCTCGGGAGACCCAGTACTTC. It yields the protein CASSRPRTSGARETQYF.

V gene TRBV5-5 combines with J gene TRBJ1-4; 10 nucleotides line up with TRBD1. The CDR3 has 15 amino acids. Trimming at V came to 2 bases and at J to 7 bases, leaving 5 bases not matched to a gene. CDR1 and CDR2 (germline): SGHKS, YYEKEE (reference sequence). In nucleotides, the CDR3 is TGTGCCAGCAGCTTTGGACAGGGGGGAAGTGAAAAACTGTTTTTT. This gives the protein CASSFGQGGSEKLFF.

This clone was seen a few times. The chain recombines TRBV7-8 with TRBJ1-5, with 7 bases lining up with TRBD1. Germline assignment: CDR1 SGHVS and CDR2 FQNEAQ. The junction had 10 bases not matched to a gene; V was cut back by 4 bases and J by 1 base. This CDR3 comprises 17 residues. CDR3 loop: CASSSYRGGGSNQPQHF. CDR3 nucleotide sequence: TGTGCCAGCAGCTCGTACAGGGGAGGTGGAAGCAATCAGCCCCAGCATTTT.

The chain couples TRBV4-3 to TRBJ1-2, with D unclear. Looked up from germline, CDR1 is LGHNA and CDR2 is YSLEER. This CDR3 has 16 amino acids. Trimming cost V 0 bases and J 3 bases, with 14 bases left between them. CDR3 region: CASSQDRDSRYYGYTF. CDR3 bases: TGCGCCAGCAGCCAAGATCGAGACTCCCGGTACTATGGCTACACCTTC.

V and J are TRBV13 and TRBJ2-7, with D possibly TRBD1 on 7 matching bases. Germline assignment: CDR1 PRHDT and CDR2 FYEKMQ (reference sequence). V was cut by 4 bases and J by 0 bases, with 13 bases left in between. This CDR3 has 15 amino acids. CDR3 sequence (DNA): TGTGCCAGCAGCTCTGGGGGGACAGCCTCCTACGAGCAGTACTTC. This translates into CASSSGGTASYEQYF. The whole variable domain, remainder taken from reference TRBV13 and TRBJ2-7, is AAGVIQSPRHLIKEKRETATLKCYPIPRHDTVYWYQQGPGQDPQFLISFYEKMQSDKGSIPDRFSAQQFSDYHSELNMSSLELGDSALYFCASSSGGTASYEQYFGPGTRLTVT.

V and J are TRBV18 and TRBJ2-7; 7 bases fit TRBD1. J was trimmed by 4 bases and V by 1 base; bases with no gene match: 4. The V gene's germline CDR1 is KGHSH and CDR2 LQKENI. CDR3 length equals 14 residues. CDR3 protein: CASSPRQGVYEQYF. The CDR3 region has the DNA TGTGCCAGCTCACCACGGCAGGGGGTGTACGAGCAGTACTTC.

The rearrangement uses TRBV28 and TRBJ1-2, with a possible D match to TRBD1 (5 bases). Germline V lookup: CDR1 MDHEN, CDR2 SYDVKM. This CDR3 is built from 14 residues. The V end was cut by 5 bases, the J end by 4 bases, with 14 bases between. DNA for the CDR3: TGTGCCAGCAGTCCCCCGACAGCACCCTATGGCTACACCTTC. This sequence encodes CASSPPTAPYGYTF.

This chain joins TRBV7-9 and TRBJ2-7; D uncertain. Germline assignment: CDR1 SEHNR and CDR2 FQNEAQ (reference sequence). This CDR3 has 13 residues. The ends were cut back, 5 bases at V and 2 bases at J, with 10 bases in the middle. CDR3 amino acids: CASSPSEAYEQYF. CDR3 DNA sequence: TGTGCCAGCAGCCCGAGTGAGGCCTACGAGCAGTACTTC.

V is TRBV6-6 and J is TRBJ1-6; 9 bases map to TRBD1. The CDR3 contains 16 residues. Losses at the gene ends were 4 bases for V and 7 bases for J; bases not matched to a gene: 8. Germline CDR1 is MNHNY and CDR2 is SVGAGI (reference sequence). CDR3 in amino acids: CASSSSDRGSNSPLHF. CDR3 coding DNA: TGTGCCAGCAGTTCATCAGACAGGGGGTCGAATTCACCCCTCCACTTT.

The chain couples TRBV6-6 to TRBJ2-1; D is perhaps TRBD2 (5 bases). Germline lookup yields CDR1 MNHNY and CDR2 SVGAGI (reference sequence). The V gene lost 2 bases and the J gene lost 8 bases, with 16 bases spanning the gap. This CDR3 contains 15 residues. The DNA for the CDR3 is TGTGCCAGCAGTTACGAGGCGGCCTCGCGGGATGAGCAGTTCTTC. It yields the protein CASSYEAASRDEQFF.